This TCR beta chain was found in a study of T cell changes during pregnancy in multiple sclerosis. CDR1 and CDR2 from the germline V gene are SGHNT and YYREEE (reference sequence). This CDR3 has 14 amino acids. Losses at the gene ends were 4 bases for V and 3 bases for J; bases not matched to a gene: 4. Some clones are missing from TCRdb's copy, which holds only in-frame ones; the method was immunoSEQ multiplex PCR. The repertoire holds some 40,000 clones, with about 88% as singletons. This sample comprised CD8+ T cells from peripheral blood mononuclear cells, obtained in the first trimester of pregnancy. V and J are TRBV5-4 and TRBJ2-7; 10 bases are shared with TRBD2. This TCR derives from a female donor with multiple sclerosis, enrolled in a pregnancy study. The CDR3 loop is CASSVLAGGYEQYF. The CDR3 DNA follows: TGTGCCAGCAGCGTTTTAGCGGGGGGCTACGAGCAGTACTTC.